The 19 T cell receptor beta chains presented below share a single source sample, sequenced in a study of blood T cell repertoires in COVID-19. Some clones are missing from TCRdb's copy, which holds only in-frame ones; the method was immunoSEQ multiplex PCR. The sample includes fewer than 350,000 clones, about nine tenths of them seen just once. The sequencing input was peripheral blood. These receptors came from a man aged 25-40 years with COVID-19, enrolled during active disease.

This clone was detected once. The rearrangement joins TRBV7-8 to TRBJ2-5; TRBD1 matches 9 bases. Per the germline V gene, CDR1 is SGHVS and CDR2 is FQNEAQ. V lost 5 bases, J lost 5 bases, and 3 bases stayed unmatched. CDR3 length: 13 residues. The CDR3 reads CASSRDRAETQYF. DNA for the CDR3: TGTGCCAGCAGCCGGGACAGGGCCGAGACCCAGTACTTC.

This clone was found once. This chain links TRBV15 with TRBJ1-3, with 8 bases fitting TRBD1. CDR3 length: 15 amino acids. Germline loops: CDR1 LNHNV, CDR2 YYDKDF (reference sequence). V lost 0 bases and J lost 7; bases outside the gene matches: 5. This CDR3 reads CATSRDAGGLNTIYF. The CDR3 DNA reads TGTGCCACCAGCAGAGACGCAGGGGGCTTGAACACCATATATTTT.

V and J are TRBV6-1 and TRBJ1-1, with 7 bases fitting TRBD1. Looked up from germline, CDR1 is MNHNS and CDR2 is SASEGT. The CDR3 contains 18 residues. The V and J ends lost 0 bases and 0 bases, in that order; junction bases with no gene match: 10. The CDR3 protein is CASSEAVPGQPVNTEAFF. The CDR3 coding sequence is TGTGCCAGCAGTGAAGCAGTCCCGGGACAGCCAGTGAACACTGAAGCTTTCTTT.

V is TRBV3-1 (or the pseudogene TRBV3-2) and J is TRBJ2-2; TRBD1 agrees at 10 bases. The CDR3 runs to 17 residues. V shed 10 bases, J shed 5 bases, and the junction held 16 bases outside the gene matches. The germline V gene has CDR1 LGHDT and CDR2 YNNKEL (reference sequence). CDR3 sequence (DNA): TGTGCCAACCATCATGTTCCGGGACAGGGGAAAACCGGGGAGCTGTTTTTT. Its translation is CANHHVPGQGKTGELFF.

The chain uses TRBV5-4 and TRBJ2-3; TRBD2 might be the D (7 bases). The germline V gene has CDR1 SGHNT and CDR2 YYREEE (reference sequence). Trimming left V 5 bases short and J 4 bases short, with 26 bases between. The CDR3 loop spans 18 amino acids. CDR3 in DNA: TGTGCCAGCAGTTCAGAGGGGGGGGCGGGATCGGCAGCAGATACGCAGTATTTT. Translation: CASSSEGGAGSAADTQYF.

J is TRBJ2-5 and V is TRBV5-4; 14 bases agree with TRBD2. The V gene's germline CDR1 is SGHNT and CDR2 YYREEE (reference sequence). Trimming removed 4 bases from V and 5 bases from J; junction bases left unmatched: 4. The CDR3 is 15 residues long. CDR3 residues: CASSPGLAGVETQYF. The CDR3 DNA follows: TGTGCCAGCAGCCCGGGACTAGCGGGAGTGGAGACCCAGTACTTC.

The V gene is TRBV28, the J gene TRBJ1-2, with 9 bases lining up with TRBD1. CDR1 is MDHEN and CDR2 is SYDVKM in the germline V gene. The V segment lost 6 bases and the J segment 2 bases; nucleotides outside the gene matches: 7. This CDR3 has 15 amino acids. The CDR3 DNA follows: TGTGCCAGCAGCCCCCTTGACAGGGGGAACTATGGCTACACCTTC. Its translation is CASSPLDRGNYGYTF.

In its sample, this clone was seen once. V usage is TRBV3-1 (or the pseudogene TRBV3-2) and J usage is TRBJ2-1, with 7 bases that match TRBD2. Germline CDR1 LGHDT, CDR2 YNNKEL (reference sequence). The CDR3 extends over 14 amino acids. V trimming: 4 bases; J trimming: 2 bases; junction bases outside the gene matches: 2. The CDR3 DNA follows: TGTGCCAGCAGCCGAAGCGGGACCTACAATGAGCAGTTCTTC. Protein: CASSRSGTYNEQFF.

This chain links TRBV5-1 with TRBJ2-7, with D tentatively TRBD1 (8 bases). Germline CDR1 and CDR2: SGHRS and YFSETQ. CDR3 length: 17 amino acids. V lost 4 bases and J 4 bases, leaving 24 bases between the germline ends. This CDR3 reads CASSLPITGGVQYEQYF. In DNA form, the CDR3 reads TGCGCCAGCAGCCTCCCCATAACAGGGGGGGTTCAATACGAGCAGTACTTC.

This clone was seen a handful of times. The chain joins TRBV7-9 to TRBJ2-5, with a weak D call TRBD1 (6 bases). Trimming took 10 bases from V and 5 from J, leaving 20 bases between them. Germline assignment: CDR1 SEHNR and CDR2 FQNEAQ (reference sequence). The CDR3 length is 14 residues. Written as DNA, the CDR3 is TGTGCCACCGGGACATCGGACAAAGCGGAGACCCAGTACTTC. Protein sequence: CATGTSDKAETQYF.

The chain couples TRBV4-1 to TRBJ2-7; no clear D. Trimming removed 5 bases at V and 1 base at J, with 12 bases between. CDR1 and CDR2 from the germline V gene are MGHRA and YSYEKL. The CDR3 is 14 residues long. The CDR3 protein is CASSSGGESYEQYF. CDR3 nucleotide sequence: TGCGCCAGCAGCTCAGGTGGCGAATCCTACGAGCAGTACTTC.

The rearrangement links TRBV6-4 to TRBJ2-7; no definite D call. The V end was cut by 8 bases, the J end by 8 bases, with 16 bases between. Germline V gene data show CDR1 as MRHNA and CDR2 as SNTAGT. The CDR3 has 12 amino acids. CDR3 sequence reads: CASPNERNQQYF. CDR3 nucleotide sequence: TGTGCCAGCCCAAATGAGCGAAATCAGCAGTACTTC.

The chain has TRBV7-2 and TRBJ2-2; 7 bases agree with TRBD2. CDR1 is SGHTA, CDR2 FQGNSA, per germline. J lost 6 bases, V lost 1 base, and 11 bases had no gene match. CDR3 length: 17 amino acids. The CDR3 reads CASSLVSAGVGAGELFF. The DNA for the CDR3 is TGTGCCAGCAGCTTAGTCTCCGCGGGAGTAGGGGCCGGGGAGCTGTTTTTT. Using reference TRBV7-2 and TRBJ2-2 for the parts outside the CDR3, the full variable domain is GAGVSQSPSNKVTEKGKDVELRCDPISGHTALYWYRQSLGQGLEFLIYFQGNSAPDKSGLPSDRFSAERTGGSVSTLTIQRTQQEDSAVYLCASSLVSAGVGAGELFFGEGSRLTVL.

CDR3 DNA sequence: TGTGCCACCAGTGATCTAGCGGGGTCGTTGTACACAGATACGCAGTATTTT. Its translation is CATSDLAGSLYTDTQYF. The chain couples TRBV24-1 to TRBJ2-3, with 9 bases that match TRBD2. The length of the CDR3 is 17 residues. Germline V gene lookup returns CDR1 KGHDR and CDR2 SFDVKD. V dropped 3 bases and J dropped 2; count of bases not matched to a gene: 8.

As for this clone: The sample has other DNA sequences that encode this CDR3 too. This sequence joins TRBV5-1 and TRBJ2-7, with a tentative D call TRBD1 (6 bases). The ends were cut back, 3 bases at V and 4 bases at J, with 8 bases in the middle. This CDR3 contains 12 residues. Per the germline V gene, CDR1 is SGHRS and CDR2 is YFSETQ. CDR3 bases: TGCGCCAGCAGCTCCCAGGGGTACGAGCAGTACTTC. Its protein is CASSSQGYEQYF.

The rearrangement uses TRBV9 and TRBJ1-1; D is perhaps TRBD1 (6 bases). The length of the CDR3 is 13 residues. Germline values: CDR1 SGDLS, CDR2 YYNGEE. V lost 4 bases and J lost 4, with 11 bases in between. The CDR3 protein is CASSPGEGTEAFF. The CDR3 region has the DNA TGTGCCAGCAGCCCAGGGGAGGGCACTGAAGCTTTCTTT.

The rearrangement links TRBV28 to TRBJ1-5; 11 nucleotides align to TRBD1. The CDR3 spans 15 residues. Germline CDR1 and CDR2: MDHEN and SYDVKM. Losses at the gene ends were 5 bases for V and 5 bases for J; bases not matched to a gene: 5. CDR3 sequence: CASSIPGQGDQPQHF. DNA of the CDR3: TGTGCCAGCAGTATACCGGGACAGGGGGATCAGCCCCAGCATTTT. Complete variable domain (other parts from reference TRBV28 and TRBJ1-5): DVKVTQSSRYLVKRTGEKVFLECVQDMDHENMFWYRQDPGLGLRLIYFSYDVKMKEKGDIPEGYSVSREKKERFSLILESASTNQTSMYLCASSIPGQGDQPQHFGDGTRLSIL.

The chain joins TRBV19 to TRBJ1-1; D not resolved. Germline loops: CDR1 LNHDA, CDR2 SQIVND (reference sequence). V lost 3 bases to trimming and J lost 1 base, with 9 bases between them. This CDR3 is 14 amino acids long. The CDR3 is CASSMFWQNTEAFF. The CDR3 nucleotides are TGTGCCAGTAGTATGTTCTGGCAGAACACTGAAGCTTTCTTT.

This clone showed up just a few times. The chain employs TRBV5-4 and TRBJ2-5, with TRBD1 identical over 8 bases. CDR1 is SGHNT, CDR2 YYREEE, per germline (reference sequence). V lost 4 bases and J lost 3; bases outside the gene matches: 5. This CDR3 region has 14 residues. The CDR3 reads CASSLQGAEETQYF. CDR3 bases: TGTGCCAGCAGCCTGCAGGGGGCGGAAGAGACCCAGTACTTC.